These 8 T cell receptor beta chains came from one sample sequenced in a study of blood T cell repertoires in COVID-19. This table comes from immunoSEQ multiplex PCR, and its TCRdb copy is limited to in-frame clones, with some not included. This table holds about 160,000 clones, 85% found once. The specimen sequenced was peripheral blood. The source is a man in his forties or fifties with acute or convalescent COVID-19.

The rearrangement joins TRBV12-3 or TRBV12-4 to TRBJ1-1, with TRBD1 matching 8 bases. Losses at the gene ends were 5 bases for V and 6 bases for J; bases not matched to a gene: 5. The CDR3 is 13 amino acids. CDR3 sequence: CASSREQGAEAFF. CDR3 nucleotide sequence: TGTGCCAGCAGTAGGGAACAGGGGGCTGAAGCTTTCTTT.

The gene calls are TRBV28 and TRBJ2-7; TRBD1 agrees at 10 bases. The J segment lost 6 bases and the V segment lost 3 bases, leaving 2 bases of the junction unmatched. This CDR3 region has 13 residues. The germline V gene has CDR1 MDHEN and CDR2 SYDVKM. The CDR3 DNA reads as TGTGCCAGCAGTTTGGGACAGGGGTCCGAGCAGTACTTC. Amino acid sequence: CASSLGQGSEQYF.

The V and J genes are TRBV20-1 and TRBJ2-3; 8 nucleotides line up with TRBD1. The CDR3 is 14 amino acids. CDR1 and CDR2 (germline): DFQATT, SNEGSKA (reference sequence). The junction had 4 bases not matched to a gene; V was cut back by 3 bases and J by 2 bases. The CDR3 bases are TGCAGTGCTAGTGGACAGGGTGACACAGATACGCAGTATTTT. Translated, it gives CSASGQGDTDTQYF.

The V and J genes are TRBV6-6 and TRBJ1-2; no reliable D call. V gave up 6 bases and J gave up 8 bases, with 10 bases separating them. Germline loops: CDR1 MNHNY, CDR2 SVGAGI (reference sequence). The CDR3 totals 11 residues. The CDR3 DNA sequence: TGTGCCAGCAGCGATGAACGGGGCTACACCTTC. Translation gives CASSDERGYTF.

The chain combines TRBV14 with TRBJ1-2, with 10 nucleotides matching TRBD1. V dropped 4 bases and J dropped 8; count of bases not matched to a gene: 7. Germline loops: CDR1 SGHDN, CDR2 FVKESK. CDR3 size: 14 residues. The CDR3 spells CASSPRQGALGYTF. The CDR3 bases are TGTGCCAGCAGCCCTAGACAGGGGGCTTTAGGCTACACCTTC.

About this clone itself: This sample includes further DNA sequences coding for the same CDR3. CDR3: CASSFTGGTEAFF. The CDR3 bases are TGTGCCAGCAGCTTCACAGGGGGGACTGAAGCTTTCTTT. This chain joins TRBV12-3 or TRBV12-4 and TRBJ1-1, with 8 positions matching TRBD1. The CDR3 is 13 amino acids. Germline trimming cut 6 bases from V and 5 bases from J; bases unmatched to any gene: 5.

The chain carries TRBV7-6 and TRBJ2-7; 7 bases map to TRBD2. The CDR3 has 15 residues. Trimming cost V 2 bases and J 4 bases; bases outside gene matches: 8. CDR1 SGHVS and CDR2 FNYEAQ come from the germline V gene. The CDR3 DNA reads as TGTGCCAGCAGCTTACGAAATGGACTAGGGTACGAGCAGTACTTC. It specifies CASSLRNGLGYEQYF. Full variable domain (remainder filled in from reference TRBV7-6 and TRBJ2-7): GAGVSQSPRYKVTKRGQDVALRCDPISGHVSLYWYRQALGQGPEFLTYFNYEAQQDKSGLPNDRFSAERPEGSISTLTIQRTEQRDSAMYRCASSLRNGLGYEQYFGPGTRLTVT.

CDR3 in amino acids: CASMRHGTEAFF. The CDR3 region has the DNA TGTGCCAGCATGCGGCATGGCACTGAAGCTTTCTTT. V is TRBV6-5 and J is TRBJ1-1, with D unresolved. The CDR3 contains 12 residues. Germline CDR1 MNHEY, CDR2 SVGAGI. The V and J ends lost 7 bases and 4 bases respectively, with 10 bases between them.